This T cell receptor (beta chain) appears in the sequencing data of a study of beta chain features in type 1 diabetes. CD45RO/CCR7/CD25/CD127/CD95/CD27 sorting isolated CD4+ naive, central memory, regulatory and stem cell-like memory cells. Of the isolated RNA, all was reverse transcribed, and so the sequenced material was expressed TCRB transcripts. Libraries were prepared by immunoSEQ multiplex PCR; TCRdb keeps only in-frame clonotypes and omits some of them. Of 40,000 to 45,000 clones in the sample, about 51% were seen once. This clonotype was obtained from a woman aged 18-29 years in good health. Source material: Tregs from blood.

CDR3 protein: CASRAGLAGGDEQFF. The CDR3 DNA reads TGCGCCAGCCGGGCCGGACTAGCGGGAGGAGATGAGCAGTTCTTC. This chain connects TRBV5-1 to TRBJ2-1, with 14 bases that match TRBD2. J was trimmed by 8 bases and V by 7 bases; bases with no gene match: 8. This CDR3 has 15 residues. Germline V gene lookup returns CDR1 SGHRS and CDR2 YFSETQ.